The present T cell receptor (beta chain) was sequenced within a study of cytomegalovirus exposure and HLA in healthy donors. In the case of this clone: Its antigen is currently unknown.

Both 60 Vbeta primers and 13 Jbeta primers went into the PCR. Libraries were prepared by immunoSEQ multiplex PCR; TCRdb keeps only in-frame clonotypes and omits some of them. Here the sample spans about 110,000 clones, under 70% being singletons. General observations from the study: Accounts indicate the classifier identified cytomegalovirus status with strong specificity and sensitivity. In terms of immune exposure information, only CMV serostatus was available. A later analysis showed HLA-associated TCR beta chains outstripping equally common others in clonal expansion.

V lost 2 bases to trimming and J lost 4 bases, with 5 bases between them. The CDR3 is made up of 12 amino acids. Germline-derived CDR1 and CDR2 are MNHEY and SVGAGI. This TCR was recovered from a young man in good health and CMV-seropositive. The sample taken for sequencing was PBMCs. This chain joins TRBV6-5 and TRBJ1-1; D gene ambiguous. CDR3 nucleotide sequence: TGTGCCAGCAGTTACGAGGGCACTGAAGCTTTCTTT. Residues: CASSYEGTEAFF.